This T cell receptor (beta chain) was obtained from a study of CD4+ T cells in melanoma (dated 2022 in TCRdb). As for the study more broadly: Neoantigen-specific CD4+ T cells in human melanoma were investigated in the study. What the authors observed across the whole study: Neoantigen-specific CD4+ T cells in melanoma were reported to show diverse differentiation states. Neoantigen-specific CD4+ T cells were reported to be correlated with the function of CD8+ T cells, macrophages and B cells.

There are 11 amino acids in the CDR3, from cysteine to phenylalanine inclusive. The only DNA kept is the CDR3, 33 bases in frame from the first base. CDR1 is given as MNHEY and CDR2 as SVGAGI, both from the germline V gene. V is reduced by 11 bases and J by 9 bases, leaving a spacing of 17 bases between them. The library was made by the immunoSEQ multiplex PCR assay. The immuneACCESS repertoire file appears here via TCRdb, limited to in-frame rearrangements. These files lack a portion of the clones; in checked studies, under half of the deficit traces to unresolved V genes, and the cause of the others is not known. The sample records 5,300 or so clones, around two thirds of which are singletons. Approximately 23% of the sample lies in the top ten. The donors were melanoma patients. On this clone itself: There is no known antigen for this receptor. No base quality information exists; no much larger clone differs at one position.

The TCR was taken from a human donor with melanoma. Input material: cells from a culture (not recorded whether cultured in vitro). The chain uses TRBV6-5 and TRBJ2-7; the D segment cannot be called with confidence. CDR3 protein: CAGNCRLGQYF. The DNA reads as follows: TGTGCCGGGAATTGCCGATTGGGGCAGTACTTC.